A selection of T cell receptor beta chains follows, all from one sample in a study of control samples from healthy donors and cancer patients. Repertoires were generated with immunoSEQ multiplex PCR, while TCRdb's copy carries only in-frame clones and drops some. Seen here are around 100,000 clones, around 90% observed once, and the top ten hold around 3%. Material for sequencing was blood. The receptor source for this set is a human donor in good health. The donor label of this sample is uncertain. Both conserved end residues are part of each CDR3. D genes are given only for firm matches. Size is omitted from some rows. Given values are once, few, many or a class for expanded clones.

CDR3 DNA	CDR3 protein	V gene	J gene	D gene	clone size
TGTGCCAGCAGTTCCGACGGGTTTAGTAGCAATCAGCCCCAGCATTTT	CASSSDGFSSNQPQHF	TRBV6-5	TRBJ1-5	.	.
TGTGCCAGTAGTATAAACGGGGGCAGTGAAAAACTGTTTTTT	CASSINGGSEKLFF	TRBV19	TRBJ1-4	.	.
TGTGCCAGCGGAAACAGACCTAACGTCCTGACTTTC	CASGNRPNVLTF	TRBV7-9	TRBJ2-6	.	.
TGTGCCTGGATTCCACAGGTCTCTAATTCACCCCTCCACTTT	CAWIPQVSNSPLHF	TRBV30	TRBJ1-6	.	.
TGTGCCAGCAGGTCCTTGAACACTGAAGCTTTCTTT	CASRSLNTEAFF	TRBV28	TRBJ1-1	.	.
TGTGCTAGTGGTGAGGGACTAGCGGGGGAGCCGGCTACGCAGTATTTT	CASGEGLAGEPATQYF	TRBV12-5	TRBJ2-3	TRBD2	.
TGTGCCAGTAGTAGTCAGGGGGCAGGCACTGAAGCTTTCTTT	CASSSQGAGTEAFF	TRBV19	TRBJ1-1	TRBD1	.
TGTGCCAGCAGCTTAGAGGGACGGCAGGGGCCCGGCGGCTACACCTTC	CASSLEGRQGPGGYTF	TRBV11-2	TRBJ1-2	.	.
TGTGCCACCAGCAGCACCCAGGGGGCCACCTTCAATGAGCAGTTCTTC	CATSSTQGATFNEQFF	TRBV15	TRBJ2-1	TRBD1	once
TGTGCCAGCAGTTTAGGGAGGGCGAACACTGAAGCTTTCTTT	CASSLGRANTEAFF	TRBV27	TRBJ1-1	.	.
TGTGCCAGCAGCTTCCAGGGGAGGAATGAGCAGTTCTTC	CASSFQGRNEQFF	TRBV11-3	TRBJ2-1	.	.
TGTGCCAGCAGCCAAGTCAGAAAAGATACGCAGTATTTT	CASSQVRKDTQYF	TRBV3-1/TRBV3-2	TRBJ2-3	.	.
TGTGCCAGCTCACAACAGGGGGCCTATGGCTACACCTTC	CASSQQGAYGYTF	TRBV18	TRBJ1-2	TRBD1	.
TGTGCCAGCAGTTCGGGACAATTCAATGAGCAGTTCTTC	CASSSGQFNEQFF	TRBV5-8	TRBJ2-1	.	.